One sample yielded the 2 T cell receptor beta chains listed below, sequenced in a study of cytomegalovirus exposure and HLA in healthy donors. A multiplex PCR was run with 60 Vbeta primers and 13 Jbeta primers. Assay: immunoSEQ multiplex PCR; the TCRdb copy retains only in-frame clones and omits some. The sample records 100,000 to 150,000 clones, 78% being singletons. The specimen sequenced was PBMCs. Receptor source: a middle-aged woman in good health and CMV-seronegative.

This clone appeared a single time. DNA for the CDR3: TGTGCCAGCTCACCACGCAGGGTCACCGGGGAGCTGTTTTTT. It encodes CASSPRRVTGELFF. The rearrangement joins TRBV18 to TRBJ2-2; weak D call: TRBD1 (5 bases). Germline CDR1 reads KGHSH; CDR2 reads LQKENI. The CDR3 runs to 14 residues. V lost 1 base to trimming and J lost 4 bases, with 7 bases between them.

This chain links TRBV7-2 with TRBJ2-3, with D maybe TRBD1 (5 bases). V was clipped by 5 bases and J by 4 bases, with 13 bases between them. The CDR3 sequence is 14 residues long. CDR1 is SGHTA, CDR2 FQGNSA, per germline. The CDR3 coding sequence is TGTGCCAGCAGCAAAGGGCCAGGGCCAGATACGCAGTATTTT. Protein product: CASSKGPGPDTQYF.